These 24 T cell receptor beta chains were sequenced from one sample in a study of T cell repertoires in cytomegalovirus infection. TCRdb independently ran MiXCR on the reads; one entry per CDR3 protein. The sample has over 150,000 distinct CDR3 sequences, about 17% seen once. Material for sequencing was CD8+ T cells from PBMCs. The origin of the receptors is a human donor in good health (CMV status not recorded). Some clones in this sample may be carry-over from other donors' samples.

The V gene is TRBV6-8, the J gene TRBJ2-3; the match to TRBD2 covers 12 bases. The CDR3 runs 15 residues. CDR1 is MNHGY, CDR2 SAAAGT, per germline. Trimming removed 5 bases from V and 5 bases from J; junction bases left unmatched: 5. This CDR3 reads CASSLTSGGQDTQYF. Written as DNA, the CDR3 is TGTGCCAGCAGTCTGACTAGCGGGGGTCAAGATACGCAGTATTTT.

The genes are TRBV28 and TRBJ2-1; D is uncertain. The germline V and J ends were trimmed by 5 bases and 6 bases, with 8 bases remaining between them. Germline V lookup: CDR1 MDHEN, CDR2 SYDVKM. CDR3 length equals 12 residues. CDR3 in amino acids: CASSLDGNEQFF. The CDR3, as DNA: TGTGCCAGCAGTCTCGACGGCAATGAGCAGTTCTTC.

This sequence joins TRBV11-1 and TRBJ1-1; D is undetermined. Trimming pared 2 bases from V and 5 bases from J, leaving 9 bases between. CDR1 and CDR2 (germline): SGHAT, FQDESV (reference sequence). CDR3 length: 13 residues. The CDR3 coding sequence is TGTGCCAGCAGCTTACCTCAGGATACTGAAGCTTTCTTT. It translates to CASSLPQDTEAFF.

This clonotype has just a few counts. This chain joins TRBV20-1 and TRBJ2-6; D is uncertain. Deletions cut 3 bases from V and 0 bases from J, with 6 bases between. Germline values: CDR1 DFQATT, CDR2 SNEGSKA (reference sequence). This CDR3 has 14 amino acids. CDR3 DNA sequence: TGCAGTGCTAGCCCCAGCTCTGGGGCCAACGTCCTGACTTTC. Its protein product is CSASPSSGANVLTF.

Only a few counts were recorded for this clonotype. CDR3 residues: CASQPARSSGGAFETQYF. The CDR3 DNA reads TGTGCCAGCCAACCCGCGAGGTCTAGCGGGGGGGCCTTCGAGACCCAGTACTTC. The rearrangement links TRBV7-9 to TRBJ2-5; 12 bases fit TRBD2. The trim removed 8 bases at V and 5 bases at J, leaving 18 bases unmatched. The V gene's germline CDR1 is SEHNR and CDR2 FQNEAQ (reference sequence). The CDR3 length is 18 residues.

This chain connects TRBV28 to TRBJ2-7; unclear D gene. Germline assignment: CDR1 MDHEN and CDR2 SYDVKM. Trimming shortened V by 3 bases and J by 5 bases, and 5 bases separated the two germline ends. The CDR3 is 11 amino acids. The CDR3 protein is CASSFVDEQYF. The CDR3 region has the DNA TGTGCCAGCAGTTTTGTGGACGAGCAGTACTTC.

This clonotype appeared a few times. The chain couples TRBV3-1 to TRBJ2-7; TRBD1 might be the D (6 bases). Germline-derived CDR1 and CDR2 are LGHDT and YNNKEL (reference sequence). This CDR3 is 14 amino acids long. Trimming stripped 3 bases from V and 5 bases from J, with 14 bases between. The CDR3: CASSHYRDGDEQYF. The CDR3 nucleotides read TGTGCCAGCAGCCACTACAGGGACGGCGACGAGCAGTACTTC.

This clonotype has only a few counts. The J gene is TRBJ1-1, the V gene TRBV29-1; D is ambiguous. Germline CDR1 SQVTM, CDR2 ANQGSEA. Trimming pared 7 bases from V and 4 bases from J, leaving 13 bases between. This CDR3 has 12 residues. The CDR3 here is CSAAGLSTEAFF. DNA for the CDR3: TGCAGCGCGGCAGGACTAAGCACTGAAGCTTTCTTT.

CDR3 residues: CASSPDSEQFF. The DNA for the CDR3 is TGTGCCAGCAGCCCCGACAGCGAGCAGTTCTTC. V gene TRBV7-4 combines with J gene TRBJ2-1, with D possibly matching TRBD1 (5 bases). This CDR3 comprises 11 residues. Trimming took 5 bases from V and 10 from J, leaving 9 bases between them. The germline V gene has CDR1 SGHVT and CDR2 SQSDAQ.

This clonotype was detected only a few times. This chain joins TRBV24-1 and TRBJ1-5, with TRBD1 matching over 7 bases. The germline CDR1 and CDR2 sequences are KGHDR and SFDVKD. The CDR3 has 14 residues. The V gene end was trimmed by 4 bases and the J gene end by 6 bases; junction bases not matched to a gene: 5. CDR3 residues: CATSEQGEIQPQHF. CDR3 nucleotide sequence: TGTGCCACCAGTGAGCAGGGGGAAATTCAGCCCCAGCATTTT.

CDR3 residues: CASSSLTYNEQFF. The CDR3 nucleotides are TGTGCCAGCAGCTCTCTGACCTACAATGAGCAGTTCTTC. The chain employs TRBV5-6 and TRBJ2-1, with unresolved D. Deletions cut 3 bases from V and 2 bases from J, with 6 bases between. Germline CDR1 and CDR2: SGHDT and YYEEEE. The CDR3 extends over 13 amino acids.

The chain uses TRBV12-3 or TRBV12-4 and TRBJ2-5; possibly TRBD2 for D (6 bases). This CDR3 spans 15 amino acids. V was clipped by 1 base and J by 4 bases, with 13 bases between them. CDR3 bases: TGTGCCAGCAGTTTAGGGTCTAGCGCGGGAGAGACCCAGTACTTC. It is translated as CASSLGSSAGETQYF.

V gene TRBV5-1 combines with J gene TRBJ2-1; D not resolved. The germline V and J ends were trimmed by 3 bases and 5 bases, with 9 bases remaining between them. This CDR3 is built from 13 residues. Germline assignment: CDR1 SGHRS and CDR2 YFSETQ. The DNA of the CDR3 is TGCGCCAGCAGCTCCTTTCGAAACAATGAGCAGTTCTTC. This encodes CASSSFRNNEQFF.

This clonotype came up a few times. The chain recombines TRBV7-2 with TRBJ2-3; D remains unclear. This CDR3 comprises 15 residues. Between the trimmed V and J ends, which lost 2 bases and 1 base, there was a span of 10 bases. The germline V gene has CDR1 SGHTA and CDR2 FQGNSA. CDR3 sequence reads: CASSLPLRGTDTQYF. CDR3 nucleotides: TGTGCCAGCAGCTTACCCCTAAGGGGCACAGATACGCAGTATTTT.

This clonotype was found a few times. The chain has TRBV20-1 and TRBJ1-5; D gene uncertain. This CDR3 is built from 13 residues. With 5 bases removed from V and 3 bases from J, the gap between germline ends came to 11 bases. Germline CDR1 is DFQATT and CDR2 is SNEGSKA (reference sequence). The CDR3, as DNA: TGCAGTGCTCAGGACGGTTACAATCAGCCCCAGCATTTT. Amino acids: CSAQDGYNQPQHF.

In this sample, this clonotype turned up a few times. The rearrangement joins TRBV2 to TRBJ2-7; D perhaps matches TRBD2 (5 bases). From germline, CDR1 is SNHLY and CDR2 FYNNEI. The CDR3 consists of 17 residues. V lost 10 bases to trimming and J lost 0 bases, with 25 bases between them. The CDR3: CATPARTPGRSSYEQYF. The DNA for the CDR3 is TGTGCCACACCGGCTCGGACTCCTGGAAGGAGCTCCTACGAGCAGTACTTC.

The V gene is TRBV7-2, the J gene TRBJ2-2; D gene unclear. Trimming took 10 bases from V and 7 from J, leaving 13 bases between them. CDR1 is SGHTA and CDR2 is FQGNSA in the germline V gene. This CDR3 contains 12 residues. The CDR3 region is CATPKEFGELFF. In nucleotides, the CDR3 is TGTGCCACCCCTAAGGAGTTCGGGGAGCTGTTTTTT.

In this sample, this clonotype turned up a few times. The J gene is TRBJ2-2, the V gene TRBV7-2; maybe TRBD1 (7 bases). The CDR3 is made up of 17 amino acids. From germline, CDR1 is SGHTA and CDR2 FQGNSA. The V and J ends lost 4 bases and 4 bases respectively, with 19 bases between them. The CDR3 loop is CASSSPSGDSSTGELFF. Written as DNA, the CDR3 is TGTGCCAGCAGCTCCCCTTCGGGGGACAGTTCCACCGGGGAGCTGTTTTTT.

Only a few counts were recorded for this clonotype. The chain joins TRBV7-9 to TRBJ2-1; 7 nucleotides match TRBD1. V was pared by 8 bases and J by 0 bases, with 10 bases of the junction left unmatched. The CDR3 has 16 residues. Germline V gives CDR1 SEHNR, CDR2 FQNEAQ (reference sequence). This CDR3 is CASGGYRGSSYNEQFF. For the CDR3, the DNA is TGTGCCAGCGGAGGATACAGGGGAAGCTCCTACAATGAGCAGTTCTTC. The variable domain in full, with the rest retrieved from reference TRBV7-9 and TRBJ2-1, is DTGVSQNPRHKITKRGQNVTFRCDPISEHNRLYWYRQTLGQGPEFLTYFQNEAQLEKSRLLSDRFSAERPKGSFSTLEIQRTEQGDSAMYLCASGGYRGSSYNEQFFGPGTRLTVL.

This clonotype was counted between two and nine times. This chain links TRBV6-2 or TRBV6-3 with TRBJ2-7, with 8 bases identical to TRBD1. This CDR3 has 14 amino acids. Germline CDR1 reads MNHEY; CDR2 reads SVGEGT. V was pared by 7 bases and J by 1 base, with 6 bases of the junction left unmatched. CDR3 nucleotide sequence: TGTGCCAGCACCAACCGGGACAGGTCCTACGAGCAGTACTTC. Encoded protein: CASTNRDRSYEQYF.

The chain joins TRBV6-2 or TRBV6-3 to TRBJ2-1; 8 positions agree with TRBD1. Germline V CDR1 and CDR2: MNHEY, SVGEGT. The CDR3 is made up of 14 amino acids. The V gene end was trimmed by 3 bases and the J gene end by 7 bases; junction bases not matched to a gene: 5. This CDR3 is CASSYLDRDNEQFF. The CDR3 DNA is TGTGCCAGCAGTTATTTGGACAGGGATAATGAGCAGTTCTTC.

The V and J genes are TRBV7-2 and TRBJ2-6, with 7 bases matching TRBD1. J was trimmed by 0 bases and V by 1 base; bases with no gene match: 3. The CDR3 is made up of 17 amino acids. From germline, CDR1 is SGHTA and CDR2 FQGNSA. CDR3 DNA: TGTGCCAGCAGCTTAGACAGGGGAGTCTCTGGGGCCAACGTCCTGACTTTC. This gives the protein CASSLDRGVSGANVLTF.

This clonotype was counted between two and nine times. The chain recombines TRBV5-1 with TRBJ2-1; 8 bases line up with TRBD2. J lost 5 bases, V lost 3 bases, and 7 bases had no gene match. CDR3 length equals 15 residues. Germline loops: CDR1 SGHRS, CDR2 YFSETQ. The CDR3 reads CASSSQRGLNNEQFF. The CDR3 DNA reads as TGCGCCAGCAGCTCCCAGCGGGGGCTGAACAATGAGCAGTTCTTC.

V gene TRBV20-1 combines with J gene TRBJ1-2; 8 bases are a match to TRBD1. Germline V gene sequence: CDR1 DFQATT, CDR2 SNEGSKA (reference sequence). CDR3 length: 12 residues. V dropped 5 bases and J dropped 8; count of bases not matched to a gene: 7. CDR3: CSALQGAGGYTF. For the CDR3, the DNA is TGCAGTGCTCTCCAGGGGGCGGGAGGCTACACCTTC.